This passage covers 18 T cell receptor beta chains from one sample sequenced in a study of blood T cells in healthy people across ages. Primers used in a second PCR of about 6 to 11 cycles were a sample-barcoded 5' primer and a J-beta primer mix. TCRdb analysed the 5' RACE reads with MiXCR anew, one entry per CDR3 protein. Of roughly 550,000 distinct CDR3 sequences detected, less than 25% appear once; the ten largest clones hold just over 8.5%. These data were also reused for a study on T cells of mothers and their children.

The sequenced material came from blood. These receptors were collected from a boy younger than 18 in good health.

The rearrangement joins TRBV20-1 to TRBJ1-1; 8 nucleotides match TRBD1. The V segment lost 6 bases and the J segment 3 bases; nucleotides outside the gene matches: 9. The germline CDR1 and CDR2 sequences are DFQATT and SNEGSKA (reference sequence). The CDR3 length is 14 residues. The CDR3 reads CSAGTGAGDTEAFF. CDR3 DNA sequence: TGCAGTGCCGGGACAGGTGCTGGGGACACTGAAGCTTTCTTT.

This clonotype was observed at least ten times. The chain recombines TRBV6-2 or TRBV6-3 with TRBJ2-2; TRBD2 matches 13 bases. J gave up 5 bases and V 1 base, and 7 bases lay outside the gene matches. The CDR3 contains 18 residues. Germline V gives CDR1 MNHEY, CDR2 SVGEGT. The CDR3 region is CASSYFTSGLAGTGELFF. The CDR3 nucleotides are TGTGCCAGCAGTTACTTCACCTCGGGACTAGCGGGAACCGGGGAGCTGTTTTTT.

Only a few counts were recorded for this clonotype. The chain joins TRBV20-1 to TRBJ2-5; 10 bases are shared with TRBD2. Germline CDR1 and CDR2: DFQATT and SNEGSKA (reference sequence). The ends lost 3 bases at V and 2 bases at J; junction bases unmatched: 3. The CDR3 is 14 residues long. The CDR3 reads CSASELAGQETQYF. The DNA for the CDR3 is TGCAGTGCTAGTGAACTAGCGGGGCAAGAGACCCAGTACTTC.

This clonotype was counted many times. The V and J genes are TRBV29-1 and TRBJ2-5, with D unresolved. V was pared by 4 bases and J by 3 bases, with 12 bases between. The CDR3 is made up of 13 amino acids. Per the germline V gene, CDR1 is SQVTM and CDR2 is ANQGSEA. CDR3 loop: CSVVPRSEETQYF. In DNA form, the CDR3 reads TGCAGCGTTGTTCCTCGAAGTGAAGAGACCCAGTACTTC.

The chain recombines TRBV28 with TRBJ2-7; 8 bases match TRBD1. In germline, CDR1 is MDHEN, CDR2 SYDVKM. This CDR3 has 14 amino acids. V dropped 5 bases and J dropped 2; count of bases not matched to a gene: 5. The CDR3 nucleotides read TGTGCCAGCAGTGACAGGGGCCTGACCTACGAGCAGTACTTC. Translation: CASSDRGLTYEQYF.

The V gene is TRBV19, the J gene TRBJ1-4; no clear D. The CDR3 is 14 residues long. Trimming left V 7 bases short and J 2 bases short, with 11 bases between. The germline V gene has CDR1 LNHDA and CDR2 SQIVND (reference sequence). This CDR3 reads CASNPGSTNEKLFF. In nucleotides, the CDR3 is TGTGCCAGTAATCCCGGGTCGACTAATGAAAAACTGTTTTTT.

This chain uses TRBV11-2 with TRBJ2-5; 9 bases fit TRBD1. The J call may be incorrect, as the DNA end agrees better with TRBJ2-7. From germline, CDR1 is SGHAT and CDR2 FQNNGV. This CDR3 region has 14 residues. The CDR3, as DNA: TGTGCCAGCAGCCACCGGGACAGGGTCTACGAGCAGTACTTC. Its protein is CASSHRDRVYEQYF.

This chain links TRBV7-2 with TRBJ2-7; 10 bases match TRBD1. Germline V gene sequence: CDR1 SGHTA, CDR2 FQGNSA. V gave up 5 bases and J gave up 5 bases; unmatched junction bases: 9. CDR3 length: 15 amino acids. CDR3 coding DNA: TGTGCCAGCAGCCTTCGACAGGGGGCTAGGGACGAGCAGTACTTC. Protein product: CASSLRQGARDEQYF. Drawing the rest from reference TRBV7-2 and TRBJ2-7, the complete variable domain is GAGVSQSPSNKVTEKGKDVELRCDPISGHTALYWYRQSLGQGLEFLIYFQGNSAPDKSGLPSDRFSAERTGGSVSTLTIQRTQQEDSAVYLCASSLRQGARDEQYFGPGTRLTVT.

The genes are TRBV27 and TRBJ2-6; D remains unclear. The V end was cut by 7 bases, the J end by 0 bases, with 13 bases between. Germline V gives CDR1 MNHEY, CDR2 SMNVEV (reference sequence). This CDR3 spans 16 amino acids. CDR3 coding DNA: TGTGCCAGCACTGACGGACGGAGCTCTGGGGCCAACGTCCTGACTTTC. This encodes CASTDGRSSGANVLTF.

This clonotype occurred a few times. The chain employs TRBV6-5 and TRBJ2-3; 12 bases match TRBD2. CDR1 MNHEY and CDR2 SVGAGI come from the germline V gene. This CDR3 is 16 amino acids long. Losses at the gene ends were 4 bases for V and 3 bases for J; bases not matched to a gene: 5. For the CDR3, the DNA is TGTGCCAGCAGTTCCATGACTAGCGGGGGAACAGATACGCAGTATTTT. Its translation: CASSSMTSGGTDTQYF.

Concerning this clonotype: A much more abundant neighbour one base away suggests this may be a read error. This chain links TRBV19 with TRBJ2-6, with D unresolved. The V gene lost 10 bases and the J gene lost 0 bases, with 7 bases spanning the gap. There are 13 residues in the CDR3. CDR1 LNHDA and CDR2 SQIVND come from the germline V gene (reference sequence). CDR3 in DNA: TGTGCCACCAGTTACTCTGGGGCCAACGTCCTGACTTTC. As protein: CATSYSGANVLTF.

CDR3 sequence: CASRSPGQGQETQYF. The CDR3 bases are TGTGCCAGCAGATCCCCGGGACAGGGCCAAGAGACCCAGTACTTC. The chain joins TRBV11-2 to TRBJ2-5; TRBD1 aligns across 9 bases. The germline V gene has CDR1 SGHAT and CDR2 FQNNGV. The CDR3 has 15 residues. V shed 6 bases and J 1 base; nucleotides not matched to a gene: 6.

This chain uses TRBV5-1 with TRBJ2-5, with 7 bases fitting TRBD2. The germline V gene has CDR1 SGHRS and CDR2 YFSETQ. CDR3 size: 17 residues. With V trimmed by 2 bases and J by 7 bases, 17 bases remained unmatched. The CDR3 nucleotides are TGCGCCAGCAGCTTCCAACCACTAGCGCCGGTGGTTGGGACCCAGTACTTC. Its translation: CASSFQPLAPVVGTQYF.

In this sample, this clonotype turned up a few times. The CDR3 sequence is CASSSNPLAGETQYF. The CDR3 coding sequence is TGTGCCAGCAGCTCAAACCCGCTAGCGGGAGAGACCCAGTACTTC. V usage is TRBV7-2 and J usage is TRBJ2-5; TRBD2 aligns across 8 bases. The CDR3 sequence is 15 residues long. Germline CDR1 is SGHTA and CDR2 is FQGNSA. The J segment lost 4 bases and the V segment lost 4 bases, leaving 8 bases of the junction unmatched.

V gene TRBV24-1 combines with J gene TRBJ2-2; D perhaps matches TRBD2 (5 bases). This CDR3 has 15 amino acids. Trimming cost V 1 base and J 1 base, with 6 bases left between them. The germline gives CDR1 KGHDR, CDR2 SFDVKD. The CDR3 coding sequence is TGTGCCACCAGTGATTTAGGACTGAACACCGGGGAGCTGTTTTTT. Translating it yields CATSDLGLNTGELFF.

CDR3 DNA sequence: TGTGCCAGCAGTTCCACGGGGAGACGGGGGAATGAGCAGTTCTTC. This translates into CASSSTGRRGNEQFF. The chain employs TRBV6-5 and TRBJ2-1; TRBD2 is a possible D gene (6 bases). Germline CDR1 is MNHEY and CDR2 is SVGAGI. The CDR3 sequence is 15 residues long. V was shortened by 4 bases and J by 7 bases, with 17 bases between the two germline ends.

The chain carries TRBV5-1 and TRBJ2-5, with 7 positions matching TRBD2. Matching the DNA end better, TRBJ2-1 makes the J call doubtful. The CDR3 loop spans 17 amino acids. Germline loops: CDR1 SGHRS, CDR2 YFSETQ. CDR3: CASSSGSFSGSYNEQFF. CDR3 DNA sequence: TGCGCCAGCAGCTCGGGGAGCTTTAGCGGGTCATACAATGAGCAGTTCTTC.

This clonotype has a handful of counts. The V call is TRBV19, the J call TRBJ2-1, with TRBD2 matching 10 bases. V lost 9 bases to trimming and J lost 3 bases; unmatched junction nucleotides: 2. The germline V gene has CDR1 LNHDA and CDR2 SQIVND (reference sequence). CDR3 size: 13 residues. Here the CDR3 reads CASSSGGYNEQFF. In nucleotides, the CDR3 is TGTGCCAGCTCTAGCGGGGGCTACAATGAGCAGTTCTTC. The full variable domain, completed using reference TRBV19 and TRBJ2-1, is DGGITQSPKYLFRKEGQNVTLSCEQNLNHDAMYWYRQDPGQGLRLIYYSQIVNDFQKGDIAEGYSVSREKKESFPLTVTSAQKNPTAFYLCASSSGGYNEQFFGPGTRLTVL.